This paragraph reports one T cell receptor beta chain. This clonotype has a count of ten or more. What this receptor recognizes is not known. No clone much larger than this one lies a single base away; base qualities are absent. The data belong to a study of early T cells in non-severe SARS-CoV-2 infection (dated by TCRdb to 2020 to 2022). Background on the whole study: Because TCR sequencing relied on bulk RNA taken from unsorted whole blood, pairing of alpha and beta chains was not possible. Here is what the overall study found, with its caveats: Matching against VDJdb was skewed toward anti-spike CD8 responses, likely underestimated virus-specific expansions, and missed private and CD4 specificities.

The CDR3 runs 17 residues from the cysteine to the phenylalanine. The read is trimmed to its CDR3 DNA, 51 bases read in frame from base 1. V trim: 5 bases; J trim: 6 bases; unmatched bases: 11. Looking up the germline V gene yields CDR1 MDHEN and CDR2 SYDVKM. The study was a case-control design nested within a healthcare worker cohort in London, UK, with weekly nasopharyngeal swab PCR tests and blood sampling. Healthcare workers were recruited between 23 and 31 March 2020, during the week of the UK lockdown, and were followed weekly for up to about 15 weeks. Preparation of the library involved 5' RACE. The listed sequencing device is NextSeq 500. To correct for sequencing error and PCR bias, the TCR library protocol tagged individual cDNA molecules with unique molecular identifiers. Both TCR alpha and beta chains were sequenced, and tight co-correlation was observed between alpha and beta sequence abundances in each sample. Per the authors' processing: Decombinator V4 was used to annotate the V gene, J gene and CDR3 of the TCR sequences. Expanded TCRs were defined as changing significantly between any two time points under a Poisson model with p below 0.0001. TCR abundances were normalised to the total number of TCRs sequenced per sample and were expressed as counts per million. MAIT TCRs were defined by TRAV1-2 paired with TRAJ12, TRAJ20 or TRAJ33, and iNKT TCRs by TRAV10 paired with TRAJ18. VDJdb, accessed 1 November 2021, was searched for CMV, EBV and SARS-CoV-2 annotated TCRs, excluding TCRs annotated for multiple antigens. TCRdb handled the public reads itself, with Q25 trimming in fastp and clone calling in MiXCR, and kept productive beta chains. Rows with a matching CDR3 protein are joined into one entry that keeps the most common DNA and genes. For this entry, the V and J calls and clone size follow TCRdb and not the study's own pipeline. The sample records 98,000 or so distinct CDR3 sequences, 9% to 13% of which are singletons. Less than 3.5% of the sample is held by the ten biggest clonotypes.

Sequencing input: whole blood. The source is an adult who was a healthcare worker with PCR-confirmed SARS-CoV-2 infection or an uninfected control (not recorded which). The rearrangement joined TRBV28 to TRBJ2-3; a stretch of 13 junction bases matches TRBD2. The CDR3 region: CASSLPTSGRPVDTQYF. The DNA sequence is TGTGCCAGCAGTCTTCCGACTAGCGGGAGGCCTGTGGATACGCAGTATTTT.